This T cell receptor beta chain was sequenced in a study of cytomegalovirus exposure and HLA in healthy donors. Study-level results: Rare TCR sequences predominated, though certain public TCRs were found in many donors. With high specificity and sensitivity, the classifier reportedly diagnosed cytomegalovirus status. In a later analysis, TCR association rates varied by HLA locus: DRB1 most, HLA-C fewest. Per a prior analysis, the majority of TCR beta V segments were productive roughly 90% or roughly 30% of the time.

Use of 60 Vbeta and 13 Jbeta primers characterized the PCR. Here immunoSEQ multiplex PCR was the method, and the copy in TCRdb shows in-frame clones only, minus some. Of tens of thousands of clones listed, almost 80% are singletons. Per germline, CDR1 SGHRS and CDR2 YFSETQ. J gave up 1 base and V 7 bases, and 4 bases lay outside the gene matches. This CDR3 has 14 residues. This clone appeared a few times. What it recognizes is unknown. The receptor comes from a middle-aged woman in good health and CMV-seropositive. The chain links TRBV5-1 to TRBJ2-7; 11 nucleotides line up with TRBD1. Sequencing was done on a sample of PBMCs. The CDR3 loop is CASSGTGGSYEQYF. The CDR3 DNA reads TGCGCCAGCTCCGGGACAGGGGGGTCCTACGAGCAGTACTTC. The variable domain in full, completed from reference TRBV5-1 and TRBJ2-7, reads KAGVTQTPRYLIKTRGQQVTLSCSPISGHRSVSWYQQTPGQGLQFLFEYFSETQRNKGNFPGRFSGRQFSNSRSEMNVSTLELGDSALYLCASSGTGGSYEQYFGPGTRLTVT.